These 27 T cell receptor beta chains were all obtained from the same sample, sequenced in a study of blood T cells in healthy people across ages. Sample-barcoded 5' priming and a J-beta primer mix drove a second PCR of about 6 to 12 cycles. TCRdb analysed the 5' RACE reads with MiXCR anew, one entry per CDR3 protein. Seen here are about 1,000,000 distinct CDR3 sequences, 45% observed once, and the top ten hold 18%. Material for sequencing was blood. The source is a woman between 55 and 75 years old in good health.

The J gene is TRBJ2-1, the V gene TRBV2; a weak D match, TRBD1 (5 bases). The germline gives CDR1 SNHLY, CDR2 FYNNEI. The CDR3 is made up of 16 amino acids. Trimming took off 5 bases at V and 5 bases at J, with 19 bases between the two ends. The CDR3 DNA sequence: TGTGCCAGCAGTCAGGGTCTCCGACGGATTGACAATGAGCAGTTCTTC. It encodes CASSQGLRRIDNEQFF.

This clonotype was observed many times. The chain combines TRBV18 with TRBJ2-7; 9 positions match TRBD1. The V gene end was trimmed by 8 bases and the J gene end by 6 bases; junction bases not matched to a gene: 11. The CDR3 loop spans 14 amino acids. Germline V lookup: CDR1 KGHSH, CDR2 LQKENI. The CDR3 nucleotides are TGTGCCAGCAGTCCGGGACAGGGTAGTGGCGAGCAGTACTTC. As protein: CASSPGQGSGEQYF.

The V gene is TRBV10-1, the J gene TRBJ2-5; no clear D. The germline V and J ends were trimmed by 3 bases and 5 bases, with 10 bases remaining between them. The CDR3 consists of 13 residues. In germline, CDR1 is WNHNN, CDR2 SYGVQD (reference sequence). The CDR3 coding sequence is TGCGCCAGCAGTGAAGGTCCGCCGGAGACCCAGTACTTC. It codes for CASSEGPPETQYF.

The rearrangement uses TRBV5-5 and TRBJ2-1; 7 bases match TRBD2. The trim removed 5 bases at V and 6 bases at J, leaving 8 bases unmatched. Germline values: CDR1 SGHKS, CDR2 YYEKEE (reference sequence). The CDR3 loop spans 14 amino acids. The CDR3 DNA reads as TGTGCCAGCAGTCCGCCGGGACTACGCAATGAGCAGTTCTTC. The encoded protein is CASSPPGLRNEQFF.

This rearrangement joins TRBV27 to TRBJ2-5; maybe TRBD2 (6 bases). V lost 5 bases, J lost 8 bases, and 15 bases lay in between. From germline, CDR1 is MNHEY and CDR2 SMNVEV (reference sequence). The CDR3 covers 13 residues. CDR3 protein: CASSVNLGGTQYF. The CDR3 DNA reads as TGTGCCAGCAGTGTAAATCTCGGGGGAACCCAGTACTTC.

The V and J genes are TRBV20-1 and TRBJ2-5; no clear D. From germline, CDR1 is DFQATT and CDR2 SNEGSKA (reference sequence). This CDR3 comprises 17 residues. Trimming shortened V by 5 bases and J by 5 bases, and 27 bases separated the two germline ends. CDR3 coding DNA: TGCAGTGCTGACTCCTCCTTTAGTGGAATAAGAACGGAGACCCAGTACTTC. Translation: CSADSSFSGIRTETQYF.

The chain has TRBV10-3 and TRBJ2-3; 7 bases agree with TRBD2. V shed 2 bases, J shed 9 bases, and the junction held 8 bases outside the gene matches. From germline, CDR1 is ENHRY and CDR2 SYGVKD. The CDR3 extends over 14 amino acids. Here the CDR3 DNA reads TGTGCCATCAGTGAGCTGTCTCGGGGGGACACGCAGTATTTT. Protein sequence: CAISELSRGDTQYF.

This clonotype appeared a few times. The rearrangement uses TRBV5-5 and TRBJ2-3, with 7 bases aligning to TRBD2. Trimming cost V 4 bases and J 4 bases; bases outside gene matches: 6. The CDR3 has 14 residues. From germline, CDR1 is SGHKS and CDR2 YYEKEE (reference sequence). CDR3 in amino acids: CASSLGGIPDTQYF. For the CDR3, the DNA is TGTGCCAGCAGCCTCGGGGGGATCCCAGATACGCAGTATTTT. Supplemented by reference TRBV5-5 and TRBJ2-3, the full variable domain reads DAGVTQSPTHLIKTRGQQVTLRCSPISGHKSVSWYQQVLGQGPQFIFQYYEKEERGRGNFPDRFSARQFPNYSSELNVNALLLGDSALYLCASSLGGIPDTQYFGPGTRLTVL.

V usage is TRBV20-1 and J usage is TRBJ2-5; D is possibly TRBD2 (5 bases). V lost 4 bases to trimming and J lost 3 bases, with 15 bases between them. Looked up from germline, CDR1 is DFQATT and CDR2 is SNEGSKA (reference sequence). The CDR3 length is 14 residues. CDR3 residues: CSAIAGKAKETQYF. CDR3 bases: TGCAGTGCTATCGCCGGGAAAGCCAAAGAGACCCAGTACTTC.

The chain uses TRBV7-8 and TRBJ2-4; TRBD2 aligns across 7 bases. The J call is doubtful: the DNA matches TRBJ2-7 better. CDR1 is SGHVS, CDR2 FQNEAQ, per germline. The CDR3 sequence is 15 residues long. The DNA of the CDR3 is TGTGCCAGCAGCTCCACCGGGACTAACGGTTACGAGCAGTACTTC. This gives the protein CASSSTGTNGYEQYF.

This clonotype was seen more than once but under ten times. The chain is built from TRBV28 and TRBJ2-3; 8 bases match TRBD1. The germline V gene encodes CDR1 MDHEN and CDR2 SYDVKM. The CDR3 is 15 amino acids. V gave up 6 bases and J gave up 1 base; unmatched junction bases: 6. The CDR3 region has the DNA TGTGCCAGCAGAGAGGGACAGGACCGCACAGATACGCAGTATTTT. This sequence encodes CASREGQDRTDTQYF.

DNA of the CDR3: TGCAGTTTCTTAGCGGGACAGCCCGGCACAGATACGCAGTATTTT. It is translated as CSFLAGQPGTDTQYF. The chain couples TRBV20-1 to TRBJ2-3, with a possible D match to TRBD2 (8 bases). Per the germline V gene, CDR1 is DFQATT and CDR2 is SNEGSKA (reference sequence). Trimming stripped 8 bases from V and 1 base from J, with 19 bases between. The CDR3 sequence is 15 residues long.

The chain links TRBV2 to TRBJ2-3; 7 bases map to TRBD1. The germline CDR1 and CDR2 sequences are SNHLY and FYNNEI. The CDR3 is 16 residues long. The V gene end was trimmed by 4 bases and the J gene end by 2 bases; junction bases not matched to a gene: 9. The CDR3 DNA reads TGTGCCAGCAGTGTTCCCCGGGACAGCAACACAGATACGCAGTATTTT. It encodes CASSVPRDSNTDTQYF.

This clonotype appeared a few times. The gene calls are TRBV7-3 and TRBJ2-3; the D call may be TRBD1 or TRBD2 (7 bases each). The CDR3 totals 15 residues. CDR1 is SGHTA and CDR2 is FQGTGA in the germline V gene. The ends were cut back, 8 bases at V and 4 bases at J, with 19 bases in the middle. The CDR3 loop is CASSPSRGRADTQYF. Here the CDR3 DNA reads TGTGCCAGCTCTCCGTCCAGGGGGAGGGCAGATACGCAGTATTTT. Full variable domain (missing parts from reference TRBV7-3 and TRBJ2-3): GAGVSQTPSNKVTEKGKYVELRCDPISGHTALYWYRQSLGQGPEFLIYFQGTGAADDSGLPNDRFFAVRPEGSVSTLKIQRTERGDSAVYLCASSPSRGRADTQYFGPGTRLTVL.

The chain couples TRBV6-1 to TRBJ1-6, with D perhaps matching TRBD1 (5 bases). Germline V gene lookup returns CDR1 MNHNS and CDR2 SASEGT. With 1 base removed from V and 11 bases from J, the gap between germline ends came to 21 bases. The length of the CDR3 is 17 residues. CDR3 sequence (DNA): TGTGCCAGCAGTGAAGGCAAACAGAGAGGGGCGACGCCACCCCTCCACTTT. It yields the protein CASSEGKQRGATPPLHF.

The CDR3 region has the DNA TGTGCCAGCAGCACAAAGGACGGATCCTCTGGAAACACCATATATTTT. As protein: CASSTKDGSSGNTIYF. The J gene is TRBJ1-3, the V gene TRBV13; D gene ambiguous. The germline V gene has CDR1 PRHDT and CDR2 FYEKMQ (reference sequence). V dropped 5 bases and J dropped 0 bases, with 14 bases sitting between them. The CDR3 has 16 residues.

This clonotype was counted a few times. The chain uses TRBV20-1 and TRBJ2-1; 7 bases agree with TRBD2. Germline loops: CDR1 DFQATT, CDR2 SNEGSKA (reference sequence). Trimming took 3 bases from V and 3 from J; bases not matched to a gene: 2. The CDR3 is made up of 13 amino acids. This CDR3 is CSARASGYNEQFF. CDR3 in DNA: TGCAGTGCTAGGGCTAGCGGCTACAATGAGCAGTTCTTC.

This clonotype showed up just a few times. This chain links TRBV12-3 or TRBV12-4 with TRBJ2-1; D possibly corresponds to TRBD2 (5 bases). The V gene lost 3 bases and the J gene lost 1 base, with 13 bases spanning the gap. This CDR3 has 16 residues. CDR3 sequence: CASSFGGGTSYNEQFF. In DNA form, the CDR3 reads TGTGCCAGCAGTTTCGGCGGAGGAACTTCCTACAATGAGCAGTTCTTC.

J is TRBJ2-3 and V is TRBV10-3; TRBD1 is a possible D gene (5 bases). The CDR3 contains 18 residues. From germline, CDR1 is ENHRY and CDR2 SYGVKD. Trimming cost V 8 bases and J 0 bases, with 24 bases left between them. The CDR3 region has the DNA TGTGCCATCCTGGGCGGCAGGGAACCCCCCTATAGCACAGATACGCAGTATTTT. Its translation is CAILGGREPPYSTDTQYF.

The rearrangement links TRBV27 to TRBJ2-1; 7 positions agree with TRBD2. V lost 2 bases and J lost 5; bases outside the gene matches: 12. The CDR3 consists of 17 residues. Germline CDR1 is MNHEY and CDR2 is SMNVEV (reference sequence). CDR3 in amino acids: CASSLGERAGVNNEQFF. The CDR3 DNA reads TGTGCCAGCAGTTTAGGGGAGCGGGCGGGAGTAAACAATGAGCAGTTCTTC.

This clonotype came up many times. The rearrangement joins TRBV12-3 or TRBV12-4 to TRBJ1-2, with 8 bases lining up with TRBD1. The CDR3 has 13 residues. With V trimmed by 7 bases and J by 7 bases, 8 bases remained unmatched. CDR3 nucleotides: TGTGCCAGCAATGTCCAGGGGGCGCGTGGCTACACCTTC. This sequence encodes CASNVQGARGYTF.

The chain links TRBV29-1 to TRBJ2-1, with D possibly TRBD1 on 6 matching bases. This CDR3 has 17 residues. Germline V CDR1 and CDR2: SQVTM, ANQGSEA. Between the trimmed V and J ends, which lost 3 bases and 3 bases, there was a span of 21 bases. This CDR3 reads CSVEGDKRVSVYNEQFF. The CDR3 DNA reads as TGCAGCGTTGAGGGGGACAAAAGGGTCTCGGTCTACAATGAGCAGTTCTTC.

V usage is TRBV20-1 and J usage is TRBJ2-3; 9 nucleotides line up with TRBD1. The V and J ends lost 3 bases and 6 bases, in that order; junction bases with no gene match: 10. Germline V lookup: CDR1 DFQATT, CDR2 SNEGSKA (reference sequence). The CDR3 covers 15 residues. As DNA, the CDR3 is TGCAGTGCTAGTACACCACAGGGGGCGCGGGATACGCAGTATTTT. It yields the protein CSASTPQGARDTQYF.

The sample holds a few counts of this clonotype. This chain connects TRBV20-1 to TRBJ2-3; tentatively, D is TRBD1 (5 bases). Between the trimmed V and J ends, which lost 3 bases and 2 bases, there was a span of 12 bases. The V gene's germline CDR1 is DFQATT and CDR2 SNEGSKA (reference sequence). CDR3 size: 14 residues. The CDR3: CSARPRAVTDTQYF. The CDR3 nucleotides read TGCAGTGCTAGGCCCAGGGCCGTCACAGATACGCAGTATTTT.

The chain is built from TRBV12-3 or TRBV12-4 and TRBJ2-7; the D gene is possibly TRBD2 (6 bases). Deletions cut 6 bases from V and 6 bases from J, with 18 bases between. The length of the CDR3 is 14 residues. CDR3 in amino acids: CASSPTSGGTEQYF. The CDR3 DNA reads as TGTGCCAGCAGCCCTACCTCTGGAGGGACCGAGCAGTACTTC.

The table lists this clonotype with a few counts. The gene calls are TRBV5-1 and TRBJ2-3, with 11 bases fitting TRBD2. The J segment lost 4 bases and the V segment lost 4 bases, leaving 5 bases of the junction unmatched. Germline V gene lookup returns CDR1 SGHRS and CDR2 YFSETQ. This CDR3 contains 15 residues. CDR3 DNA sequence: TGCGCCAGCAGCACCGGGACTAGCGGAGCAGATACGCAGTATTTT. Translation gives CASSTGTSGADTQYF.

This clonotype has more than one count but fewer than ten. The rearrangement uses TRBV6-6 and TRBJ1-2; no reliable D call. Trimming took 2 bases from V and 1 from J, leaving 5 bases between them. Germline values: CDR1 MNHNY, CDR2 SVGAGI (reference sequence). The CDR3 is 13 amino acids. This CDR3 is CASSYHSNYGYTF. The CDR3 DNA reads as TGTGCCAGCAGTTACCACAGTAACTATGGCTACACCTTC.